This T cell receptor beta chain is from a study of T cells in Graves' hyperthyroidism and ophthalmopathy. Investigators excluded patients with uncontrolled infection, other autoimmune disease, pregnancy or lactation. Using RNA transcripts as the source, TCR beta CDR3 regions were amplified. HTBI primers were used for first-round RT-PCR of the TCR CDR3. TCRdb reprocessed the multiplex PCR reads with MiXCR, giving one entry per CDR3 protein. The sample includes about 180,000 distinct CDR3 sequences, about 9.4% of them seen just once. The CDR3 contains 16 residues. Germline CDR1 reads KGHDR; CDR2 reads SFDVKD. The junction had 7 bases not matched to a gene; V was cut back by 4 bases and J by 7 bases. This clonotype was seen only a few times.

The sequencing sample was made of blood. The source of this sequence is a woman under 30 with Graves' hyperthyroidism that later progressed to Graves' ophthalmopathy. The genes are TRBV24-1 and TRBJ2-1; 12 bases map to TRBD2. CDR3 protein: CATSDPTSGSYNEQFF. For the CDR3, the DNA is TGTGCCACCAGTGACCCGACTAGCGGGAGTTATAATGAGCAGTTCTTC.